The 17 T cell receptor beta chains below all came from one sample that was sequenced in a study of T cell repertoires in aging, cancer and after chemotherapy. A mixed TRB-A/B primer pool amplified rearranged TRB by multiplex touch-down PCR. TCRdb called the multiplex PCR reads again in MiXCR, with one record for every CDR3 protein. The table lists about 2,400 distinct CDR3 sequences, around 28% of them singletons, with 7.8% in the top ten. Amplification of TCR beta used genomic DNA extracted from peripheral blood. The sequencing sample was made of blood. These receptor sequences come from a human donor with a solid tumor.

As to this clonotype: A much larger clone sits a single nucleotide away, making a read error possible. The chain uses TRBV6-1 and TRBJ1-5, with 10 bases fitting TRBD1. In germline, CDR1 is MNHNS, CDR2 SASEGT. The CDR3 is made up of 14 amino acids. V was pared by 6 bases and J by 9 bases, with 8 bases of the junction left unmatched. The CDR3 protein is CASRPGTGVVPQHF. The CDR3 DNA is TGTGCCAGCAGGCCCGGGACAGGGGTGGTGCCCCAGCATTTT.

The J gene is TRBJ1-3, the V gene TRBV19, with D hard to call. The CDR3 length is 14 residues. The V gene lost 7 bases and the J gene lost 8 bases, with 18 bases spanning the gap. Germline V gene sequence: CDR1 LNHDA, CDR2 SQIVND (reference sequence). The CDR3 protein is CASKTTGVRDTIYF. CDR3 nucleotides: TGTGCCAGTAAGACTACGGGCGTCCGGGACACCATATATTTT.

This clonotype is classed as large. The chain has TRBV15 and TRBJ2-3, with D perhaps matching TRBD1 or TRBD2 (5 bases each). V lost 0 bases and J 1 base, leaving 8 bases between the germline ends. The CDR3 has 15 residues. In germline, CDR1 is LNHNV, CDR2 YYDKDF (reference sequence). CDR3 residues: CATSRDVGGTDTQYF. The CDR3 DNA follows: TGTGCCACCAGCAGAGATGTGGGGGGCACAGATACGCAGTATTTT.

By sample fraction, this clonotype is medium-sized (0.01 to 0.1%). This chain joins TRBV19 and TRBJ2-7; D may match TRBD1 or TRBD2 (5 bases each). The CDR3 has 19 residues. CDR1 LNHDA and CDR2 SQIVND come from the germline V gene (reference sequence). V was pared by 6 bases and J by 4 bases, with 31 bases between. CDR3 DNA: TGTGCCAGTAGCAACCTGTCGTCCGGGACCACCCTCCCTCAGTACGAGCAGTACTTC. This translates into CASSNLSSGTTLPQYEQYF.

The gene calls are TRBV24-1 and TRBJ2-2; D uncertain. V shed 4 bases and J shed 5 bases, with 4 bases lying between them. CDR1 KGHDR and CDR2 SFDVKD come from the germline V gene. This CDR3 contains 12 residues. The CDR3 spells CATSDHTGELFF. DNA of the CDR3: TGTGCCACCAGTGACCATACCGGGGAGCTGTTTTTT.

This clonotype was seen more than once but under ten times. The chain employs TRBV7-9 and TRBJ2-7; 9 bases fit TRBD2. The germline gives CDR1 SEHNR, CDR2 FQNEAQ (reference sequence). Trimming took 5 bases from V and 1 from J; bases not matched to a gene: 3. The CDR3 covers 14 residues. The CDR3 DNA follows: TGTGCCAGCAGCCCTAGCGGGAAATCCTACGAGCAGTACTTC. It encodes CASSPSGKSYEQYF.

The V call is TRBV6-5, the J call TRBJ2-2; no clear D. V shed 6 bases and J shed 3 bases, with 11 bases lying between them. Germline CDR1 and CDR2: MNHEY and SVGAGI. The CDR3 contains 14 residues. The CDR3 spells CASRPEGYTGELFF. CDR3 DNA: TGTGCCAGCAGGCCAGAAGGGTACACCGGGGAGCTGTTTTTT.

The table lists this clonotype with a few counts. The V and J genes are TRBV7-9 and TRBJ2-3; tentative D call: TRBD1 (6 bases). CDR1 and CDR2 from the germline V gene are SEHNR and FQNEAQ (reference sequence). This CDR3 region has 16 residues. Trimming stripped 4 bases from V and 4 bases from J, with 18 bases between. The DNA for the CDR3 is TGTGCCAGCAGCTACCTGACAGGACGAGGTTCAGATACGCAGTATTTT. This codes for CASSYLTGRGSDTQYF.

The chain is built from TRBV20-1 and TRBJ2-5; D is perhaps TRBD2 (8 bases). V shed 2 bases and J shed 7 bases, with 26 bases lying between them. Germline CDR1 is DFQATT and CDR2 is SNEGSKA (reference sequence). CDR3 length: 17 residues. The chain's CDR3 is CSARPQSGGTYRGTQYF. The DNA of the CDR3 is TGCAGTGCTAGACCTCAAAGCGGGGGCACCTACAGGGGGACCCAGTACTTC.

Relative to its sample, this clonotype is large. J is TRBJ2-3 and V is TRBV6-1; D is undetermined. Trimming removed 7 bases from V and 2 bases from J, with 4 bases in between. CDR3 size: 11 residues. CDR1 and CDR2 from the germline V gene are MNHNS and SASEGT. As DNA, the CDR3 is TGTGCCAGCACTCACACAGATACGCAGTATTTT. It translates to CASTHTDTQYF.

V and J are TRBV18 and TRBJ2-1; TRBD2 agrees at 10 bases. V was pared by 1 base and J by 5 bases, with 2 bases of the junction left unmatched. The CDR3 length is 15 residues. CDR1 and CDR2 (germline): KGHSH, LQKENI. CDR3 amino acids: CASSPRLAGDNEQFF. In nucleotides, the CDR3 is TGTGCCAGCTCACCACGGCTAGCGGGGGACAATGAGCAGTTCTTC.

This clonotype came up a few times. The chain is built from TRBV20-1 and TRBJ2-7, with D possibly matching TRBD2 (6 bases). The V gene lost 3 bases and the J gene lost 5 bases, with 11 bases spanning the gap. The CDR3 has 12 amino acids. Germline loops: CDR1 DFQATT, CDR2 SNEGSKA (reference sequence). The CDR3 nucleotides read TGCAGTGCTAGCGGGAGACGGAACGAGCAGTACTTC. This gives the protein CSASGRRNEQYF.

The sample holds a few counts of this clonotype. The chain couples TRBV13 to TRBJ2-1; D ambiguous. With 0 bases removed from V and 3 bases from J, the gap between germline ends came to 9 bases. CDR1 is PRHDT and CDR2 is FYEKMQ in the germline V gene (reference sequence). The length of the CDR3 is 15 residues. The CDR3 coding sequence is TGTGCCAGCAGCTTAGGTTTCGGGCACTACAATGAGCAGTTCTTC. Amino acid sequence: CASSLGFGHYNEQFF.

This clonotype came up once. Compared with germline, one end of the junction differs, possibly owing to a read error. The CDR3 sequence is CASSLVRVTGTRSSYEQYF. The CDR3 region has the DNA TGCGCCAGCAGCTTGGTAAGGGTGACCGGGACACGATCCTCCTACGAGCAGTACTTC. This chain joins TRBV5-6 and TRBJ2-7; the D gene is possibly TRBD1 (6 bases). CDR1 SGHDT and CDR2 YYEEEE come from the germline V gene. The CDR3 sequence is 19 residues long.

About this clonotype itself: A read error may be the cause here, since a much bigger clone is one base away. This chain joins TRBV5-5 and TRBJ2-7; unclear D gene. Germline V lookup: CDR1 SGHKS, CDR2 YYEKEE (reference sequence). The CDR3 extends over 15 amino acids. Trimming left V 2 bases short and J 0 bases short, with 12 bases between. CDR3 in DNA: TGTGCCAGCAGCTTAGGAATGGGGTCCTCCTACGAGCAGTACTTC. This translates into CASSLGMGSSYEQYF.

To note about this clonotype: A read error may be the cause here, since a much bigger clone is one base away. In nucleotides, the CDR3 is TGTGCCAGCAGACGGACAGGGGCACTCCTCGAGCATTACTTC. Translating gives CASRRTGALLEHYF. The gene calls are TRBV27 and TRBJ1-6; 9 nucleotides line up with TRBD1. Looked up from germline, CDR1 is MNHEY and CDR2 is SMNVEV (reference sequence). The CDR3 consists of 14 residues.

The CDR3 region has the DNA TGTGCCAGCAGCAGAGACAGGGGATTGACCTACAATGAGCAGTTCTTC. This translates into CASSRDRGLTYNEQFF. The chain combines TRBV7-9 with TRBJ2-1; 8 bases agree with TRBD1. The germline V gene encodes CDR1 SEHNR and CDR2 FQNEAQ (reference sequence). This CDR3 comprises 16 residues. After removal of 5 bases from V and 2 bases from J, the junction contained 8 bases not matched to a gene.